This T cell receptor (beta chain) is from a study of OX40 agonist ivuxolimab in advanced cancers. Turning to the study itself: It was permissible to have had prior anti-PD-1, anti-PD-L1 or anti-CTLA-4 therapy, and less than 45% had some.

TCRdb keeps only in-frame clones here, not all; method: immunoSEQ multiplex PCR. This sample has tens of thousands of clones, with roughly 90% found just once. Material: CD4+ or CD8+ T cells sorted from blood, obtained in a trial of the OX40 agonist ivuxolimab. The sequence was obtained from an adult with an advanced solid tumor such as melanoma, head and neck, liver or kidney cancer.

Here the CDR3 DNA reads TGTGCCAGCAGAAAGTTACCGACAGGGAATAAAAATTCACCCCTCCACTTT. Translating it yields CASRKLPTGNKNSPLHF. This chain joins TRBV27 and TRBJ1-6; 7 bases fit TRBD1. V gave up 6 bases and J gave up 7 bases; unmatched junction bases: 15. CDR3 length equals 17 residues. From germline, CDR1 is MNHEY and CDR2 SMNVEV (reference sequence).